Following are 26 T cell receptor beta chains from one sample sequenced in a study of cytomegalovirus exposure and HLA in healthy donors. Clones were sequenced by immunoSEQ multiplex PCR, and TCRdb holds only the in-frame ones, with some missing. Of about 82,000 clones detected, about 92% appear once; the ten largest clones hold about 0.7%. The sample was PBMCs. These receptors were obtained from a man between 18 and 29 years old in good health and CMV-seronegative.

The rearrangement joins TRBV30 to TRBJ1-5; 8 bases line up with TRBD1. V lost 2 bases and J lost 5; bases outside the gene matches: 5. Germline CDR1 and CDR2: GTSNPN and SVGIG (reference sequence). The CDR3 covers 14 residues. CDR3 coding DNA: TGTGCCTGGAGTCGGACAGGGCTGGATCAGCCCCAGCATTTT. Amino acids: CAWSRTGLDQPQHF.

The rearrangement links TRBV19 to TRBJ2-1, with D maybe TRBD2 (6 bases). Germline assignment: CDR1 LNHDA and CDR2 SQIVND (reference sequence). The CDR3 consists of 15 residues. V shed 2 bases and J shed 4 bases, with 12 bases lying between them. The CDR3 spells CASSIWRGGYNEQFF. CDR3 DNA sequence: TGTGCCAGTAGTATATGGCGGGGCGGGTACAATGAGCAGTTCTTC.

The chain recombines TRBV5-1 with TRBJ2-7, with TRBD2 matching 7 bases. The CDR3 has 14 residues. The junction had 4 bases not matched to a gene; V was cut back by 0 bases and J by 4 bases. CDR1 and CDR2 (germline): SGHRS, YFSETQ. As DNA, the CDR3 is TGCGCCAGCAGCTTGGCCGGGGGGAGGTACGAGCAGTACTTC. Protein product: CASSLAGGRYEQYF.

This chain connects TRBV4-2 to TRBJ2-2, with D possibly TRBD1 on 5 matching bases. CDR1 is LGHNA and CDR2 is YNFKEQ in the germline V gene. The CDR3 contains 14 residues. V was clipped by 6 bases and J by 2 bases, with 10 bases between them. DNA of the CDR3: TGTGCCAGCAGGCAGCAGGGTAACACCGGGGAGCTGTTTTTT. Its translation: CASRQQGNTGELFF.

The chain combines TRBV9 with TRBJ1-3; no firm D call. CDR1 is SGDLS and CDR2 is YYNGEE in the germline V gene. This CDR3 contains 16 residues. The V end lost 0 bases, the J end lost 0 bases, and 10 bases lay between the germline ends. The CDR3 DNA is TGTGCCAGCAGCGTAGGGCAGATCTCCTCTGGAAACACCATATATTTT. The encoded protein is CASSVGQISSGNTIYF.

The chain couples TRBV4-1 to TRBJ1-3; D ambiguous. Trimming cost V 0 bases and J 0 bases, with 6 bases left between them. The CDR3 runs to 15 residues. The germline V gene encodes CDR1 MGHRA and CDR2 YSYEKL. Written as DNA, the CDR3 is TGCGCCAGCAGCCAAGAAAAGAGCTCTGGAAACACCATATATTTT. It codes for CASSQEKSSGNTIYF.

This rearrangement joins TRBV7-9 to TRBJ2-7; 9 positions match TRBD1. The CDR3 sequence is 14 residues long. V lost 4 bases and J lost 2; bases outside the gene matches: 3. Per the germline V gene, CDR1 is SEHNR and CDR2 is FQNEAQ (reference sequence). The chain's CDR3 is CASSSTGGTYEQYF. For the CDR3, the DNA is TGTGCCAGCAGCTCCACAGGGGGCACCTACGAGCAGTACTTC. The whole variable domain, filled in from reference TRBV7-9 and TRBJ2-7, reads DTGVSQNPRHKITKRGQNVTFRCDPISEHNRLYWYRQTLGQGPEFLTYFQNEAQLEKSRLLSDRFSAERPKGSFSTLEIQRTEQGDSAMYLCASSSTGGTYEQYFGPGTRLTVT.

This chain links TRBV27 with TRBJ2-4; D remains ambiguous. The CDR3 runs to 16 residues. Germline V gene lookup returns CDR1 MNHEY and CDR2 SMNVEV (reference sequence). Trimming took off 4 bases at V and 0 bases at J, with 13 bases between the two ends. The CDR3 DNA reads TGTGCCAGCAGTTCAAGAATCCTACTAGCCAAAAACATTCAGTACTTC. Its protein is CASSSRILLAKNIQYF.

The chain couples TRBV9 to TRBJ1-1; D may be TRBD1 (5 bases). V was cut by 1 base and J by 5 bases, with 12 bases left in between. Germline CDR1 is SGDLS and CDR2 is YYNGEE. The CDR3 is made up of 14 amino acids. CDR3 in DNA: TGTGCCAGCAGCGTACAACAGGAAGAAACTGAAGCTTTCTTT. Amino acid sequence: CASSVQQEETEAFF.

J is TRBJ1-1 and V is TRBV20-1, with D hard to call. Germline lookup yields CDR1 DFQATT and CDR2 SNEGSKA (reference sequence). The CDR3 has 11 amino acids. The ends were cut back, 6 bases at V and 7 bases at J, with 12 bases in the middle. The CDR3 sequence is CSAPNVGEAFF. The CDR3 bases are TGCAGTGCCCCTAACGTCGGTGAAGCTTTCTTT.

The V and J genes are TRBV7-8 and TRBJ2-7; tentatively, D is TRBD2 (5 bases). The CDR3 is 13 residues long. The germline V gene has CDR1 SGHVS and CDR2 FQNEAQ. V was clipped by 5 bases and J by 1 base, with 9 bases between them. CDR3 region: CASSQEVSYEQYF. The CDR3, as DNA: TGTGCCAGCAGCCAGGAGGTATCCTACGAGCAGTACTTC. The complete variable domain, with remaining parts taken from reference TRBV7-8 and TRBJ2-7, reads GAGVSQSPRYKVAKRGQDVALRCDPISGHVSLFWYQQALGQGPEFLTYFQNEAQLDKSGLPSDRFFAERPEGSVSTLKIQRTQQEDSAVYLCASSQEVSYEQYFGPGTRLTVT.

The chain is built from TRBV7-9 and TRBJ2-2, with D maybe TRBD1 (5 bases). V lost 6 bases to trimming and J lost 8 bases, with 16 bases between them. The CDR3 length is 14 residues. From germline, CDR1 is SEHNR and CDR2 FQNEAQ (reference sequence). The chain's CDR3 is CASRDDSFGGELFF. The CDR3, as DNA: TGTGCCAGCAGAGATGACAGTTTTGGAGGGGAGCTGTTTTTT.

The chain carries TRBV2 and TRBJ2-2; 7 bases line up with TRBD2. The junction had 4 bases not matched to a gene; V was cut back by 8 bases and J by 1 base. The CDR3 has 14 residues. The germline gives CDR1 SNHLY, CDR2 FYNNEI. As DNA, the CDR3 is TGTGCCAGCGGGGAGGGACTGAACACCGGGGAGCTGTTTTTT. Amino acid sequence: CASGEGLNTGELFF.

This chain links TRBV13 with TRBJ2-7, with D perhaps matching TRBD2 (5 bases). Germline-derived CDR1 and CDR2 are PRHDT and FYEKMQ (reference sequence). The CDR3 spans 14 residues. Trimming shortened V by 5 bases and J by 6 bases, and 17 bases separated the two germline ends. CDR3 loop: CASSLRGTSREQYF. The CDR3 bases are TGTGCCAGCAGCCTCCGAGGAACTAGTCGCGAGCAGTACTTC.

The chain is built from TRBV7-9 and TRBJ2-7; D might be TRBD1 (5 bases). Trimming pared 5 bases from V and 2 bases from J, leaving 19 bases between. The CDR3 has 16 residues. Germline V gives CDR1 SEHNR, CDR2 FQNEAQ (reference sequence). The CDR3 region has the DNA TGTGCCAGCAGCCAGCTCTATAGCCAGGGAACCTACGAGCAGTACTTC. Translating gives CASSQLYSQGTYEQYF.

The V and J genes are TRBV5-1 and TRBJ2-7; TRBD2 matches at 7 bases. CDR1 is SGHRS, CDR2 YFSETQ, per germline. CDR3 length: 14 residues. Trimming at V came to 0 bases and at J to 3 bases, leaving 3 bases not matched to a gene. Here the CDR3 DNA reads TGCGCCAGCAGCTTGGTGGGAGGGTTCTACGAGCAGTACTTC. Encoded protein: CASSLVGGFYEQYF.

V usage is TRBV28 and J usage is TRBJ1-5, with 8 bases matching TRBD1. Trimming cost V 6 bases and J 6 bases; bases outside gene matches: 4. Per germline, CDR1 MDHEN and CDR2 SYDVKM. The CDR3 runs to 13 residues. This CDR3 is CASRIQGGQPQHF. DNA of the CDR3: TGTGCCAGCAGGATACAGGGGGGTCAGCCCCAGCATTTT.

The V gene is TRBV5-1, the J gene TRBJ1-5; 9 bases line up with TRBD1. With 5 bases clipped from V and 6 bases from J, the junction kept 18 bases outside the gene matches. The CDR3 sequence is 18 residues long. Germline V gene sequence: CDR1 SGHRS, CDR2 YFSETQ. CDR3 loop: CASRPGQGMGHWSQPQHF. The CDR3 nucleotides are TGCGCCAGCAGGCCCGGACAGGGGATGGGGCATTGGAGTCAGCCCCAGCATTTT.

CDR3 DNA: TGTGCCAGCAGCTTAGGCTTATATGAGGGAGGCTATGGCTACACCTTC. Its translation is CASSLGLYEGGYGYTF. The rearrangement joins TRBV13 to TRBJ1-2; D gene unclear. Germline assignment: CDR1 PRHDT and CDR2 FYEKMQ (reference sequence). The CDR3 loop spans 16 amino acids. Trimming pared 0 bases from V and 4 bases from J, leaving 15 bases between.

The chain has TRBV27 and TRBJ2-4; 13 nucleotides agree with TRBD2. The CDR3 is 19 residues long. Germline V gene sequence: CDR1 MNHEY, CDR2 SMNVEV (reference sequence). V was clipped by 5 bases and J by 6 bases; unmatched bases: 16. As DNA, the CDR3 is TGTGCCAGCAGTCAAGATGGACTAGCGGGGGCTCCATCCGGAAACATTCAGTACTTC. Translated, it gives CASSQDGLAGAPSGNIQYF.

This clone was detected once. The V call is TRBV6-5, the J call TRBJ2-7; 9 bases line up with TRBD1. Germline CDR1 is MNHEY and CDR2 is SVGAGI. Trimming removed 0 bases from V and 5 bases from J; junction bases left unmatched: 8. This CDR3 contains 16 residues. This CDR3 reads CASSYSEGTGWDEQYF. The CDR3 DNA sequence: TGTGCCAGCAGTTACTCGGAGGGGACAGGGTGGGACGAGCAGTACTTC.

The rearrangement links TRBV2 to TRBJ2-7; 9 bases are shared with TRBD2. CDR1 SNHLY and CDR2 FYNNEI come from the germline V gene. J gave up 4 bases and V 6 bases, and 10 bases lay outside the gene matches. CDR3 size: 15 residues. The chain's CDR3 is CASSPAGGGSYEQYF. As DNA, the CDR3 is TGTGCCAGCAGCCCTGCGGGAGGGGGCTCGTACGAGCAGTACTTC.

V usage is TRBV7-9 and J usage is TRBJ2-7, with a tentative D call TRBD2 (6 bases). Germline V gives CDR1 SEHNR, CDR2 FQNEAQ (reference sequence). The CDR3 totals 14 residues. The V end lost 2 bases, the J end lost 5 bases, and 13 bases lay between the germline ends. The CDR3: CASSLSGVFNEQYF. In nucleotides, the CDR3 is TGTGCCAGCAGCTTATCGGGAGTCTTTAACGAGCAGTACTTC.

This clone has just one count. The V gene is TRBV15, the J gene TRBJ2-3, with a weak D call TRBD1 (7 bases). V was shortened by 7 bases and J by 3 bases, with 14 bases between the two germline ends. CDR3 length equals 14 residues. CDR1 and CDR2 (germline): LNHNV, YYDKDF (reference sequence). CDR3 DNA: TGTGCCACCACCCGGAGGGGGCAAACAGATACGCAGTATTTT. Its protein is CATTRRGQTDTQYF.

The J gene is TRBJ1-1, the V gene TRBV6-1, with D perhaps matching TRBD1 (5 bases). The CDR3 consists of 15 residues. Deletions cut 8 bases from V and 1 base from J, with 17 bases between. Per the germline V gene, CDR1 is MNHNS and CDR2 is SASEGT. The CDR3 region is CASHLSYTGNTEAFF. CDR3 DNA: TGTGCCAGCCACCTCTCTTACACAGGGAACACTGAAGCTTTCTTT.

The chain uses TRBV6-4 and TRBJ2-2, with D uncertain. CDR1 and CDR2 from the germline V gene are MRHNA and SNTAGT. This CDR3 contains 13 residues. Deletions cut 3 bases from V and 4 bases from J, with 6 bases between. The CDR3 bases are TGTGCCAGCAGTGAGTCGGGCACCGGGGAGCTGTTTTTT. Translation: CASSESGTGELFF.